The 21 T cell receptor beta chains below come from one sample, sequenced in a study of cytomegalovirus exposure and HLA in healthy donors. Primers: 60 Vbeta forward and 13 Jbeta reverse. The protocol was immunoSEQ multiplex PCR, while the TCRdb copy is restricted to in-frame clones and leaves out a portion. This table has roughly 220,000 clones, 65% to 75% appearing once. Sequencing was performed on PBMCs. Source of these receptors: a woman in her twenties or thirties in good health and CMV-seronegative.

The chain couples TRBV6-6 to TRBJ1-5; 8 nucleotides agree with TRBD1. Germline assignment: CDR1 MNHNY and CDR2 SVGAGI (reference sequence). With V trimmed by 5 bases and J by 4 bases, 7 bases remained unmatched. The CDR3 consists of 15 residues. The CDR3 sequence: CASSEATGANQPQHF. The CDR3 nucleotides are TGTGCCAGCAGTGAGGCGACAGGGGCGAATCAGCCCCAGCATTTT.

The chain employs TRBV11-3 and TRBJ2-7; the D gene is possibly TRBD2 (5 bases). Germline loops: CDR1 SGHNT, CDR2 YENEEA. The CDR3 length is 15 residues. V was trimmed by 1 base and J by 2 bases, leaving 12 bases between them. The CDR3 is CASSLVTGLAYEQYF. DNA of the CDR3: TGTGCCAGCAGCTTAGTCACGGGGTTGGCCTACGAGCAGTACTTC.

The V and J genes are TRBV7-9 and TRBJ1-2; D not certain. Germline V gene lookup returns CDR1 SEHNR and CDR2 FQNEAQ (reference sequence). Trimming took 5 bases from V and 7 from J, leaving 17 bases between them. CDR3 length: 14 amino acids. The CDR3 region is CASSSGGGSGGYTF. The CDR3 DNA is TGTGCCAGCAGCAGCGGAGGAGGATCCGGTGGCTACACCTTC.

The chain couples TRBV2 to TRBJ2-3, with 8 bases matching TRBD2. With 2 bases clipped from V and 2 bases from J, the junction kept 6 bases outside the gene matches. The CDR3 is 16 amino acids. Germline lookup yields CDR1 SNHLY and CDR2 FYNNEI. The CDR3 loop reads CASSEYSGEATDTQYF. As DNA, the CDR3 is TGTGCCAGCAGTGAATATAGCGGGGAGGCCACAGATACGCAGTATTTT.

The genes are TRBV10-3 and TRBJ1-4; D possibly corresponds to TRBD1 (5 bases). Trimming pared 5 bases from V and 7 bases from J, leaving 23 bases between. This CDR3 has 17 amino acids. The germline V gene encodes CDR1 ENHRY and CDR2 SYGVKD. CDR3 DNA sequence: TGTGCCATCAGTCCGGACATCCCAGTCGGGGGTGGTGAAAAACTGTTTTTT. Amino acid sequence: CAISPDIPVGGGEKLFF.

V gene TRBV10-3 combines with J gene TRBJ2-3, with unresolved D. The ends were cut back, 11 bases at V and 4 bases at J, with 10 bases in the middle. Germline V CDR1 and CDR2: ENHRY, SYGVKD. The CDR3 consists of 11 residues. CDR3 region: CAFLISDTQYF. In DNA form, the CDR3 reads TGTGCCTTTCTAATATCAGATACGCAGTATTTT.

The chain joins TRBV6-5 to TRBJ2-7; a possible D gene is TRBD1 (6 bases). The CDR3 totals 14 residues. The germline V gene has CDR1 MNHEY and CDR2 SVGAGI. V lost 5 bases and J 6 bases, leaving 17 bases between the germline ends. CDR3 sequence (DNA): TGTGCCAGCAGTACAGGGACACCCGAGGGCGAGCAGTACTTC. Its protein product is CASSTGTPEGEQYF.

The rearrangement joins TRBV5-1 to TRBJ2-2; possibly TRBD2 for D (6 bases). The CDR3 covers 17 residues. From germline, CDR1 is SGHRS and CDR2 YFSETQ. The V end was cut by 1 base, the J end by 6 bases, with 19 bases between. The CDR3 DNA reads TGCGCCAGCAGCTTGTGGTTCGGCGGGGTGAAGGCCGGGGAGCTGTTTTTT. This codes for CASSLWFGGVKAGELFF.

This clone was seen only once. The chain is built from TRBV7-2 and TRBJ2-5; TRBD2 agrees at 15 bases. The V and J ends lost 2 bases and 13 bases, in that order; junction bases with no gene match: 8. Germline CDR1 and CDR2: SGHTA and FQGNSA. CDR3 length: 15 residues. Written as DNA, the CDR3 is TGTGCCAGCAGCTTATACGGACTAGCGGGAGGGGAAGCGTACTTC. Protein: CASSLYGLAGGEAYF. Filled out from reference TRBV7-2 and TRBJ2-5, the complete variable domain reads GAGVSQSPSNKVTEKGKDVELRCDPISGHTALYWYRQSLGQGLEFLIYFQGNSAPDKSGLPSDRFSAERTGGSVSTLTIQRTQQEDSAVYLCASSLYGLAGGEAYFGPGTRLLVL.

A single count supports this clone. In DNA form, the CDR3 reads TGTGCCACTAGGGCCGCCGCAGGCGCTTTCTCTGGGGCCAACGTCCTGACTTTC. This gives the protein CATRAAAGAFSGANVLTF. J is TRBJ2-6 and V is TRBV19; D gene unclear. Germline V gene data show CDR1 as LNHDA and CDR2 as SQIVND (reference sequence). The CDR3 consists of 18 residues. Trimming cost V 10 bases and J 0 bases, with 22 bases left between them.

This sequence joins TRBV5-4 and TRBJ2-7; the D is unclear. Per the germline V gene, CDR1 is SGHNT and CDR2 is YYREEE (reference sequence). With 2 bases removed from V and 4 bases from J, the gap between germline ends came to 16 bases. CDR3 length: 15 residues. This chain's CDR3 is CASSFGTDLGYEQYF. Here the CDR3 DNA reads TGTGCCAGCAGCTTTGGAACGGATCTAGGTTACGAGCAGTACTTC.

V usage is TRBV14 and J usage is TRBJ2-1; D is unresolved. CDR1 and CDR2 from the germline V gene are SGHDN and FVKESK. The CDR3 runs to 14 residues. The V end lost 5 bases, the J end lost 0 bases, and 8 bases lay between the germline ends. In DNA form, the CDR3 reads TGTGCCAGCAGCAGCCTGAGCTCCTACAATGAGCAGTTCTTC. It specifies CASSSLSSYNEQFF.

This clone was counted a few times. The rearrangement uses TRBV5-4 and TRBJ2-2, with TRBD2 identical over 7 bases. The V and J ends lost 3 bases and 0 bases, in that order; junction bases with no gene match: 5. Germline V lookup: CDR1 SGHNT, CDR2 YYREEE (reference sequence). The CDR3 runs to 16 residues. The CDR3 region has the DNA TGTGCCAGCAGCTCGGCTGGACTAGCGAACACCGGGGAGCTGTTTTTT. Residues: CASSSAGLANTGELFF.

Here the CDR3 DNA reads TGTGCCAGCAGGTCGGGACTACCGGGAGCAGATACGCAGTATTTT. Protein sequence: CASRSGLPGADTQYF. The chain employs TRBV5-4 and TRBJ2-3, with 7 bases that match TRBD2. V gave up 5 bases and J gave up 4 bases; unmatched junction bases: 10. Germline lookup yields CDR1 SGHNT and CDR2 YYREEE (reference sequence). This CDR3 spans 15 amino acids.

The chain uses TRBV9 and TRBJ2-1; 14 bases agree with TRBD2. Germline trimming cut 4 bases from V and 2 bases from J; bases unmatched to any gene: 5. The CDR3 spans 17 residues. Germline V gene data show CDR1 as SGDLS and CDR2 as YYNGEE. This CDR3 reads CASSPWTSGGTYNEQFF. The DNA of the CDR3 is TGTGCCAGCAGCCCTTGGACTAGCGGGGGGACCTACAATGAGCAGTTCTTC.

The chain couples TRBV5-4 to TRBJ2-5, with D maybe TRBD2 (5 bases). This CDR3 spans 12 amino acids. The germline V gene has CDR1 SGHNT and CDR2 YYREEE (reference sequence). V was cut by 2 bases and J by 12 bases, with 14 bases left in between. The CDR3 DNA reads TGTGCCAGCAGCTTCCCTCCTAGCCAGGAGTACTTC. It is translated as CASSFPPSQEYF.

The V call is TRBV11-1, the J call TRBJ2-7; D remains ambiguous. Germline V CDR1 and CDR2: SGHAT, FQDESV (reference sequence). This CDR3 spans 16 amino acids. Trimming cost V 4 bases and J 3 bases, with 19 bases left between them. Here the CDR3 reads CASSSSKLALNYEQYF. The CDR3 DNA reads as TGTGCCAGCAGCTCCAGCAAATTAGCCCTTAACTACGAGCAGTACTTC.

The chain joins TRBV4-2 to TRBJ2-5; TRBD2 matches at 7 bases. Per germline, CDR1 LGHNA and CDR2 YNFKEQ. The CDR3 has 16 amino acids. With 1 base clipped from V and 3 bases from J, the junction kept 8 bases outside the gene matches. The CDR3 is CASSQVDGEGEETQYF. The DNA of the CDR3 is TGTGCCAGCAGCCAAGTCGATGGGGAGGGTGAAGAGACCCAGTACTTC.

This sequence joins TRBV7-2 and TRBJ2-1; D gene unclear. V was clipped by 5 bases and J by 2 bases, with 13 bases between them. In germline, CDR1 is SGHTA, CDR2 FQGNSA. The CDR3 is 15 amino acids. CDR3 nucleotides: TGTGCCAGCAGCGAGGTAGCAAGGCCCTACAATGAGCAGTTCTTC. Amino acids: CASSEVARPYNEQFF.

The rearrangement links TRBV10-3 to TRBJ2-1, with D hard to call. The ends were cut back, 3 bases at V and 4 bases at J, with 13 bases in the middle. The germline V gene encodes CDR1 ENHRY and CDR2 SYGVKD. The CDR3 is 15 amino acids. The CDR3 loop reads CAISDPRSSYNEQFF. The CDR3 nucleotides read TGTGCCATCAGTGATCCACGATCCAGTTACAATGAGCAGTTCTTC.

The gene calls are TRBV7-9 and TRBJ2-1, with 10 nucleotides matching TRBD2. The CDR3 loop spans 14 amino acids. CDR1 SEHNR and CDR2 FQNEAQ come from the germline V gene (reference sequence). V shed 1 base, J shed 14 bases, and the junction held 8 bases outside the gene matches. CDR3 residues: CASSLVGTSDGEFF. CDR3 DNA sequence: TGTGCCAGCAGCTTAGTAGGGACTAGCGACGGTGAGTTCTTC.